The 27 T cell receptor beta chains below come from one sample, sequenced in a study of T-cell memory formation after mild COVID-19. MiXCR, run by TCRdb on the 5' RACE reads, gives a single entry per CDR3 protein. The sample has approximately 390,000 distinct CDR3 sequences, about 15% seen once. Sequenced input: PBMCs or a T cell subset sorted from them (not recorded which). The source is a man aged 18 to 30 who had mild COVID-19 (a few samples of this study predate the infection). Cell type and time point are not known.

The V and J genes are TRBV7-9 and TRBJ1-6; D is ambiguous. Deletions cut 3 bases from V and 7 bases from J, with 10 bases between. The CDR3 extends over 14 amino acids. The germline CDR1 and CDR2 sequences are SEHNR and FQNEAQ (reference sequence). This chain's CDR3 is CASSFPPSNSPLHF. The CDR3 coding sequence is TGTGCCAGCAGCTTCCCGCCATCAAATTCACCCCTCCACTTT.

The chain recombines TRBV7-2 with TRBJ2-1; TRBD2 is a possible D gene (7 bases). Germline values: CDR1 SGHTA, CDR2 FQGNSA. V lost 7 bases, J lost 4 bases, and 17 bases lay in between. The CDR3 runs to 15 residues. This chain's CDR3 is CASTPGGGGYNEQFF. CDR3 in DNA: TGTGCCAGCACTCCTGGGGGGGGCGGGTACAATGAGCAGTTCTTC. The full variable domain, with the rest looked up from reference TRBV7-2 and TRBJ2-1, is GAGVSQSPSNKVTEKGKDVELRCDPISGHTALYWYRQSLGQGLEFLIYFQGNSAPDKSGLPSDRFSAERTGGSVSTLTIQRTQQEDSAVYLCASTPGGGGYNEQFFGPGTRLTVL.

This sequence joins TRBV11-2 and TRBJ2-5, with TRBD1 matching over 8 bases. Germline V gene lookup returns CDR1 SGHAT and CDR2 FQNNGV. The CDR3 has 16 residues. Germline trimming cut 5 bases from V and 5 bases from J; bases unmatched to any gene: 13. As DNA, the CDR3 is TGTGCCAGCAGCCGCGGGAACAGGGGGATGTTGGAGACCCAGTACTTC. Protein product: CASSRGNRGMLETQYF. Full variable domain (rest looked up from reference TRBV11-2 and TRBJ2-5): EAGVAQSPRYKIIEKRQSVAFWCNPISGHATLYWYQQILGQGPKLLIQFQNNGVVDDSQLPKDRFSAERLKGVDSTLKIQPAKLEDSAVYLCASSRGNRGMLETQYFGPGTRLLVL.

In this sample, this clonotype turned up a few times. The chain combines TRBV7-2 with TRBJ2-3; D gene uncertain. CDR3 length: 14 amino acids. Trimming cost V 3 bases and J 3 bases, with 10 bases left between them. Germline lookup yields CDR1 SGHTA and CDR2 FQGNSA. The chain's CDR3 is CASSFTQATDTQYF. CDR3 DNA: TGTGCCAGCAGCTTCACTCAAGCGACAGATACGCAGTATTTT.

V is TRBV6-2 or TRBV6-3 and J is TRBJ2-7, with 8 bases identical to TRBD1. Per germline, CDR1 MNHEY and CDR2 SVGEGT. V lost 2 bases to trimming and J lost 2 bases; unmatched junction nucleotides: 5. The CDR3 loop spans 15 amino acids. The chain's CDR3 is CASSYGQGSTYEQYF. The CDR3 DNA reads TGTGCCAGCAGTTACGGACAGGGATCGACCTACGAGCAGTACTTC.

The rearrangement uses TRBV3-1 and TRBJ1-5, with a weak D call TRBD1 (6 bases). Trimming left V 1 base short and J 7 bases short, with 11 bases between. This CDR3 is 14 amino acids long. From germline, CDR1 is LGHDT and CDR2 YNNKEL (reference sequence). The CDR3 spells CASSQVRGGQPQHF. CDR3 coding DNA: TGTGCCAGCAGCCAAGTCCGGGGGGGCCAGCCCCAGCATTTT.

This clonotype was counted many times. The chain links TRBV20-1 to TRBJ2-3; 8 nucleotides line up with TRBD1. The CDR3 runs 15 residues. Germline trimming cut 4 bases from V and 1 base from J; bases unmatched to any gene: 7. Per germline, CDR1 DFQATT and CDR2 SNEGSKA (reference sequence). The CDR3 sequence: CSANSMTGGTDTQYF. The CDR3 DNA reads TGCAGTGCTAACTCGATGACAGGGGGCACAGATACGCAGTATTTT.

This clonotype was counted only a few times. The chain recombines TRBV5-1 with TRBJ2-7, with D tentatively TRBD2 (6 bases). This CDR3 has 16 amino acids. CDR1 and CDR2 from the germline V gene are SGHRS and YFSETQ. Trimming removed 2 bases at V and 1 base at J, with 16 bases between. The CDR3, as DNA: TGCGCCAGCAGCTTTGTGGGAGGCCCCGGGTCCTACGAGCAGTACTTC. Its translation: CASSFVGGPGSYEQYF.

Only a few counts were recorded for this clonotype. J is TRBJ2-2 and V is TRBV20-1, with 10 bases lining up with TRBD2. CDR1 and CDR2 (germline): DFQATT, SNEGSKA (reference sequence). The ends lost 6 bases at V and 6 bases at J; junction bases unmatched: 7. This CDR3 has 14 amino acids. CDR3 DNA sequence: TGCAGTGCCTTCTCTAGCGGGGGCCCCGGGGAGCTGTTTTTT. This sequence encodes CSAFSSGGPGELFF.

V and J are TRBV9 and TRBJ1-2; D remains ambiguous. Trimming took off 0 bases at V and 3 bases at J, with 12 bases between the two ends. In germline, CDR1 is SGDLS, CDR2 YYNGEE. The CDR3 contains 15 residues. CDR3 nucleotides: TGTGCCAGCAGCGTAGAGTCGGTAACTGACTATGGCTACACCTTC. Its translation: CASSVESVTDYGYTF.

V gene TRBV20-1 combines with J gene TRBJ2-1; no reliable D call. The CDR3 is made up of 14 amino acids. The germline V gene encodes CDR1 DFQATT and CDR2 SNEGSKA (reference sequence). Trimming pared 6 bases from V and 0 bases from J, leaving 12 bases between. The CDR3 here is CSATLPSSYNEQFF. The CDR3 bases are TGCAGTGCCACACTTCCGAGCTCCTACAATGAGCAGTTCTTC.

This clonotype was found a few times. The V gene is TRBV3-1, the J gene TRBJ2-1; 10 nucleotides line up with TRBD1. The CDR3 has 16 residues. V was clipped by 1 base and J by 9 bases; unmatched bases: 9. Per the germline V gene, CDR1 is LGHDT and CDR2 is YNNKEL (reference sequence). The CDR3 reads CASSQAPGTGVGEQFF. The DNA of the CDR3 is TGTGCCAGCAGCCAAGCCCCAGGGACAGGGGTTGGTGAGCAGTTCTTC.

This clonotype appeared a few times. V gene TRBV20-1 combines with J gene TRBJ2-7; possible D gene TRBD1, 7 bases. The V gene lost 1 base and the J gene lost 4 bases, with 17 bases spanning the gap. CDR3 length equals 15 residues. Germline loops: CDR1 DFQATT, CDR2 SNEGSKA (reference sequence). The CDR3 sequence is CSARGGGTAGYEQYF. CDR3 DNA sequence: TGCAGTGCTAGAGGAGGGGGGACAGCCGGGTACGAGCAGTACTTC.

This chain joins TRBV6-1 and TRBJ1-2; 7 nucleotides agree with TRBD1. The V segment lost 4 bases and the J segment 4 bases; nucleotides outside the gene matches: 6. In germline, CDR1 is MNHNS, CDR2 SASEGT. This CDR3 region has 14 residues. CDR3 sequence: CASSGQGGRYGYTF. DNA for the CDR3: TGTGCCAGCAGTGGACAGGGAGGTCGCTATGGCTACACCTTC.

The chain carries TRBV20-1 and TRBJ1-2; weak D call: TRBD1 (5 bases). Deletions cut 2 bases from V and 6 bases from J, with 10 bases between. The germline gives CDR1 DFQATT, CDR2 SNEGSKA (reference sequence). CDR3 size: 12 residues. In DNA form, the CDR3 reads TGCAGTGCTAGAAGGGACCCTCATGGCTACACCTTC. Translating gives CSARRDPHGYTF.

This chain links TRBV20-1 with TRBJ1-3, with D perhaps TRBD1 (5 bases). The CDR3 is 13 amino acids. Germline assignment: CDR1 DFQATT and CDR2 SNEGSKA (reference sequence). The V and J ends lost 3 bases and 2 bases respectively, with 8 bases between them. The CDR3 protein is CSASAGPGNTIYF. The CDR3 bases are TGCAGTGCTAGTGCGGGGCCTGGAAACACCATATATTTT.

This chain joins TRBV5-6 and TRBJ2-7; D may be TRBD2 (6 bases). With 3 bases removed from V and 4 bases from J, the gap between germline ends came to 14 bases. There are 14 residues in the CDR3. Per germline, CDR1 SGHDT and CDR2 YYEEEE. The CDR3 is CASSWRVGEYEQYF. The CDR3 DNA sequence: TGTGCCAGCAGCTGGAGGGTCGGAGAGTACGAGCAGTACTTC.

CDR3 bases: TGTGCCAGCAGTTTATCGCCCCTCGGAGGCGGGGAGCTGTTTTTT. Its protein product is CASSLSPLGGGELFF. The chain has TRBV27 and TRBJ2-2, with D perhaps TRBD2 (5 bases). Germline V gene data show CDR1 as MNHEY and CDR2 as SMNVEV (reference sequence). Trimming removed 0 bases at V and 7 bases at J, with 12 bases between. This CDR3 comprises 15 residues.

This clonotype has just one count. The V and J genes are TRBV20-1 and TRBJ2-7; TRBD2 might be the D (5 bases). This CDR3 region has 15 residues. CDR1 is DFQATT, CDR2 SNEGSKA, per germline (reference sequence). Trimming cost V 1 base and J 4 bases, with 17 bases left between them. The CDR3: CSARVPILASYEQYF. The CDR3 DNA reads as TGCAGTGCTAGAGTCCCTATCCTAGCATCGTACGAGCAGTACTTC.

The CDR3 region has the DNA TGTGCCAGCACCGGAATACAGGGCGTGAACACTGAAGCTTTCTTT. Its translation: CASTGIQGVNTEAFF. This chain connects TRBV12-3 or TRBV12-4 to TRBJ1-1, with D possibly TRBD1 on 6 matching bases. This CDR3 has 15 residues. V lost 7 bases to trimming and J lost 0 bases, with 15 bases between them.

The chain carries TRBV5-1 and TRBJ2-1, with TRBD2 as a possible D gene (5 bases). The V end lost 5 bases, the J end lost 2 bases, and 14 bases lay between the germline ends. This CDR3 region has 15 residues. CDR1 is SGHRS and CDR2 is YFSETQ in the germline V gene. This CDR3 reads CASRGRDLAYNEQFF. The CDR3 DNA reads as TGCGCCAGCAGAGGTCGGGATCTCGCCTACAATGAGCAGTTCTTC.

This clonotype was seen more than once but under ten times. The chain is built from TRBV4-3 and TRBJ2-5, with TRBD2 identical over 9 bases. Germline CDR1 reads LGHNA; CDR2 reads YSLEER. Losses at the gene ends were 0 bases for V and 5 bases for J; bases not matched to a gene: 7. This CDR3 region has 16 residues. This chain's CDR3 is CASSQDSTSGGETQYF. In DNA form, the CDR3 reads TGCGCCAGCAGCCAAGACTCGACCAGCGGGGGGGAGACCCAGTACTTC.

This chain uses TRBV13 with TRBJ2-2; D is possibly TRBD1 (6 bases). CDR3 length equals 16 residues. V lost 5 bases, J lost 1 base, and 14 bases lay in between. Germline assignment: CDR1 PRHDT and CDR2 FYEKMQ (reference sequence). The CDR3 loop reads CASSPGHRENTGELFF. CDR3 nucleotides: TGTGCCAGCAGCCCAGGCCACAGGGAGAACACCGGGGAGCTGTTTTTT.

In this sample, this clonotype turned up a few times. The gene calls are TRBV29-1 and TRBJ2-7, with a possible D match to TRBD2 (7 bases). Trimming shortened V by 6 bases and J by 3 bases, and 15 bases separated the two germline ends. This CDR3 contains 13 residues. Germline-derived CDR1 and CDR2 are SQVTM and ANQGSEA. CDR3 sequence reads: CSVGGGVRYEQYF. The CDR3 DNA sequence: TGCAGCGTGGGAGGGGGGGTCCGCTACGAGCAGTACTTC.

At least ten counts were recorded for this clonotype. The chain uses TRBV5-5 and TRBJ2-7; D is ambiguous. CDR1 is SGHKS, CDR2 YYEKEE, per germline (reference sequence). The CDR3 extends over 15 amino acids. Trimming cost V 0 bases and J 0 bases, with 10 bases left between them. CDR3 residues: CASSLGRFNSYEQYF. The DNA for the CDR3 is TGTGCCAGCAGCTTGGGCCGGTTCAACTCCTACGAGCAGTACTTC.

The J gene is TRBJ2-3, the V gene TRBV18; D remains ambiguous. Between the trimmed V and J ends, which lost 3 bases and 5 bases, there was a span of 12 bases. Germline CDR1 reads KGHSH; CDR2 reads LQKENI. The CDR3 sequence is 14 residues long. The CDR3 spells CASSPDLGRDTQYF. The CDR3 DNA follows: TGTGCCAGCTCACCTGATTTAGGAAGAGATACGCAGTATTTT.

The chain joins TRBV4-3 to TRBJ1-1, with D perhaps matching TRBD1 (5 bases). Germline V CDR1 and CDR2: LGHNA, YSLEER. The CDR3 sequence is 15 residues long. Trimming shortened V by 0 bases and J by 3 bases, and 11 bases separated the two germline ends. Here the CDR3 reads CASSQERTLHTEAFF. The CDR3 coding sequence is TGCGCCAGCAGCCAAGAACGGACATTGCACACTGAAGCTTTCTTT.